This T cell receptor (beta chain) appears in the sequencing data of a study of response to subunit inactivated influenza vaccine. Broader study findings: New T cells are recruited in small numbers by each seasonal influenza vaccination, according to the authors' suggestion.

Via MiXCR, TCRdb re-called the RT-PCR reads, giving one row per CDR3 protein. The top ten hold 11% of the sample, which has a few hundred thousand distinct CDR3 sequences, about 15% seen once. As regards this clonotype: What it binds is unknown.

The TCR sequence derives from a man in his fifties who received an inactivated influenza vaccine. The sample here was PBMCs from blood, taken less than 13 days after vaccination.

The CDR3 sequence: CASSQGTRFYNEQFF. The CDR3 region has the DNA TGTGCCAGCAGCCAGGGGACTAGGTTCTACAATGAGCAGTTCTTC. The rearrangement uses TRBV14 and TRBJ2-1; 8 bases are a match to TRBD2. This CDR3 has 15 amino acids. Germline CDR1 reads SGHDN; CDR2 reads FVKESK. V gave up 3 bases and J gave up 3 bases; unmatched junction bases: 4.